The T cell receptor (beta chain) described here comes from a study of T cells expressing NK-cell markers. The CDR3 contains 17 residues. Germline V lookup: CDR1 LNHNV, CDR2 YYDKDF (reference sequence). Details on this clonotype: Antigen specificity is unknown.

Findings and limits, study-wide: Of the CD8+ T cell pool in roughly six donors, roughly 1.0-7.5% was accounted for by dominant NKG2C+ clonotypes.

A 5'RACE template switching approach incorporating UMIs was used to make TCR beta cDNA. TCRdb reprocessed the 5' RACE reads; each CDR3 protein has one entry and no DNA is given. The table lists roughly 450,000 distinct CDR3 sequences, with more than 1.4% in the top ten. The sequenced sample was blood T cells: a sorted CD56 or NKG2C T cell subset, CD4+ or CD8+ T cells, or bulk PBMC T cells (not recorded which). J is TRBJ2-2 and V is TRBV15; the TRBD1 assignment by TCRdb is unverifiable without DNA. The clonotype originates from a woman aged 45-65 years in good health. The chain's CDR3 is CATSRDRGQLNTGELFF.